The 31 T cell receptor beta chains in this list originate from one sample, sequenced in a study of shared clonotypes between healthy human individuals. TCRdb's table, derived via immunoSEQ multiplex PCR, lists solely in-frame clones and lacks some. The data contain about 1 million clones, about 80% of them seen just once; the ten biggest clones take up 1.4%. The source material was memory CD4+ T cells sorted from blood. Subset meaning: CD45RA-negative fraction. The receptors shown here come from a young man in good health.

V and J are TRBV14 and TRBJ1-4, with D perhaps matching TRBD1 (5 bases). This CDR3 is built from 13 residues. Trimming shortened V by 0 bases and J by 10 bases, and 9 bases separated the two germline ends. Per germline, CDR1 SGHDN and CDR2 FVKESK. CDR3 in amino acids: CASSQEGVRKLFF. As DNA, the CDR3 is TGTGCCAGCAGCCAAGAGGGGGTTCGAAAACTGTTTTTT.

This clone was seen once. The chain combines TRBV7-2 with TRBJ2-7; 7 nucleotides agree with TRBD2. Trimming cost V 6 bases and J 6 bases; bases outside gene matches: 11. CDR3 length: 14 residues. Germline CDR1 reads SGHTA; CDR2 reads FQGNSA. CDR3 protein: CASRGGESPVEQYF. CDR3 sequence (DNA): TGTGCCAGCAGGGGGGGGGAGTCCCCGGTCGAGCAGTACTTC.

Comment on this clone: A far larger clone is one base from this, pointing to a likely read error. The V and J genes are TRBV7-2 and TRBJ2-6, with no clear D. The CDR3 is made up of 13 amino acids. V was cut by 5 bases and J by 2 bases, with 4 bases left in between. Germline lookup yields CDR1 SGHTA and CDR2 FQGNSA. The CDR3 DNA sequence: TGTGCCAGCAGCGGGGCTGGGGCCAACGTCCTGACTTTC. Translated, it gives CASSGAGANVLTF.

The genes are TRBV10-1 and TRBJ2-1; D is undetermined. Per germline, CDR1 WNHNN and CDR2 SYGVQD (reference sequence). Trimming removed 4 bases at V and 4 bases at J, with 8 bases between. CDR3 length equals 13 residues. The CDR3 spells CASSVLRYNEQFF. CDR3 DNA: TGCGCCAGCAGTGTCTTACGTTACAATGAGCAGTTCTTC.

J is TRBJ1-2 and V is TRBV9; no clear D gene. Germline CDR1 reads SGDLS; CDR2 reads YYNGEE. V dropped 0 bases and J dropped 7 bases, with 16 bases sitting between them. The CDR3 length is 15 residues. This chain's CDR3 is CASSVGPGKSGGYTF. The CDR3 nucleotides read TGTGCCAGCAGCGTAGGGCCGGGAAAGTCGGGTGGCTACACCTTC.

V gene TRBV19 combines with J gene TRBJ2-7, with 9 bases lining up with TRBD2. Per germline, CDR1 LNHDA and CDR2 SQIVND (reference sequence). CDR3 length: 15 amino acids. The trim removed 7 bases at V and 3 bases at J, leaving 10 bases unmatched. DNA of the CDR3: TGTGCCAGTAATGCCCGGGCTAGCGGGATCTACGAGCAGTACTTC. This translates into CASNARASGIYEQYF.

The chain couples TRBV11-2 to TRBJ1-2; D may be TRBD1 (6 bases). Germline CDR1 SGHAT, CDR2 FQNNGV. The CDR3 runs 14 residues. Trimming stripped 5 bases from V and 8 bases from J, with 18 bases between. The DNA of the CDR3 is TGTGCCAGCAGCACGGACAGCTCCCCGGGAGGCTACACCTTC. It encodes CASSTDSSPGGYTF.

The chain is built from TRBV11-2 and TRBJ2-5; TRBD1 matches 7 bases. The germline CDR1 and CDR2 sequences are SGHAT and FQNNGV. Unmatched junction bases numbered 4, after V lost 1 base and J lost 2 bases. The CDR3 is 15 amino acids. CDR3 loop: CASSLAGDRQETQYF. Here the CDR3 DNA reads TGTGCCAGCAGCTTAGCTGGGGACAGACAAGAGACCCAGTACTTC.

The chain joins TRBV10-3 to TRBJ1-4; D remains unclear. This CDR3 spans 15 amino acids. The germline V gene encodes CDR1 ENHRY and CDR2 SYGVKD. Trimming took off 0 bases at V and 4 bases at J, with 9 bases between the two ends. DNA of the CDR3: TGTGCCATCAGTGAGTCGTCGGGCGGTAATGAAAAACTGTTTTTT. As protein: CAISESSGGNEKLFF.

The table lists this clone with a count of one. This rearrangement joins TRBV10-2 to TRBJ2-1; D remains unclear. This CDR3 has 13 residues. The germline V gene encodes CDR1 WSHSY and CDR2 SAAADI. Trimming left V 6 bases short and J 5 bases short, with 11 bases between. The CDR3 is CASRAPKDNEQFF. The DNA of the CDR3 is TGCGCCAGCAGGGCCCCCAAGGACAATGAGCAGTTCTTC.

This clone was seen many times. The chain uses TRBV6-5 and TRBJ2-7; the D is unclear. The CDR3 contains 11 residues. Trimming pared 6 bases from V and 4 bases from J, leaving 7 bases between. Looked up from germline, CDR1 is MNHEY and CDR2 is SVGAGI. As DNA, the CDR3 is TGTGCCAGCAGGGAGAATTACGAGCAGTACTTC. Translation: CASRENYEQYF.

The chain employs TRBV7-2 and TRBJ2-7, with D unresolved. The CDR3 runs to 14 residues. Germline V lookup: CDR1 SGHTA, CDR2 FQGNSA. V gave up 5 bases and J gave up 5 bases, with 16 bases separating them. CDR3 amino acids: CASSATGLGHEQYF. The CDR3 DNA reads TGTGCCAGCAGCGCTACCGGTCTGGGCCACGAGCAGTACTTC.

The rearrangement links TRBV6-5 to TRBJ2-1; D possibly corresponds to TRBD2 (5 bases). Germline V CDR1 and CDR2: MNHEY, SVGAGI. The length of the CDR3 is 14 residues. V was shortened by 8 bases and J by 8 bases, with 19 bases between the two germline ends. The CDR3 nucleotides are TGTGCCAGCCTCCGATCTAGCTACGCCGATGAGCAGTTCTTC. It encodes CASLRSSYADEQFF.

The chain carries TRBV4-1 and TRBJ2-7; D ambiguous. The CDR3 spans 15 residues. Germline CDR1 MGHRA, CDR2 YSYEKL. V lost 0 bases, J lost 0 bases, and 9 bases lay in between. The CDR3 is CASSQDHLSSYEQYF. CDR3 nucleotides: TGCGCCAGCAGCCAAGATCATCTAAGCTCCTACGAGCAGTACTTC.

CDR3: CASSPGTSGSLGEQYF. The CDR3 DNA reads as TGTGCCAGCAGCCCGGGGACTAGCGGGAGCCTGGGCGAGCAGTACTTC. The chain carries TRBV5-6 and TRBJ2-7; 14 nucleotides agree with TRBD2. CDR3 length equals 16 residues. Per the germline V gene, CDR1 is SGHDT and CDR2 is YYEEEE. After removal of 4 bases from V and 6 bases from J, the junction contained 9 bases not matched to a gene.

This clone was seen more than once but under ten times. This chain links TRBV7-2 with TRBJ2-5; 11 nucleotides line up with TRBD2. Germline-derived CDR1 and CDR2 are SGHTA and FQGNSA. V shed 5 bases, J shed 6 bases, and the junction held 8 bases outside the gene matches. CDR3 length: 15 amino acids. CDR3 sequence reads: CASSVSGGASQTQYF. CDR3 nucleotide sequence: TGTGCCAGCAGCGTTAGCGGGGGGGCCTCTCAGACCCAGTACTTC.

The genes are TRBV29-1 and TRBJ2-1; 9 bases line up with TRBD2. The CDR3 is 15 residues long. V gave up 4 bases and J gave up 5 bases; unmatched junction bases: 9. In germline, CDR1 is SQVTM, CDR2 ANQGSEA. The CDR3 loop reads CSVVSLAGKNNEQFF. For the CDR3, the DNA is TGCAGCGTTGTCTCTCTAGCGGGGAAAAACAATGAGCAGTTCTTC.

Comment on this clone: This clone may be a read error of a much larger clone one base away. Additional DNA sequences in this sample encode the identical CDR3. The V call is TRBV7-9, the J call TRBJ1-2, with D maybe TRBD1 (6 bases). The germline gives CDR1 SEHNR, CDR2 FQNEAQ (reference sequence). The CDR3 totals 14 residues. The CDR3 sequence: CASSEQGPVDGYTF. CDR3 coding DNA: TGCGCCAGCAGTGAACAGGGTCCTGTGGATGGCTACACCTTC. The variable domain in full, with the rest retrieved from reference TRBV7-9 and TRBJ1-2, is DTGVSQNPRHKITKRGQNVTFRCDPISEHNRLYWYRQTLGQGPEFLTYFQNEAQLEKSRLLSDRFSAERPKGSFSTLEIQRTEQGDSAMYLCASSEQGPVDGYTFGSGTRLTVV.

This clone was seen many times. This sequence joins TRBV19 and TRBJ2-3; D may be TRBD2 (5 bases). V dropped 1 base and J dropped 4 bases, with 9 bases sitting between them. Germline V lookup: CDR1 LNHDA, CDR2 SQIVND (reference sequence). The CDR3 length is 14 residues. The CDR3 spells CASSIGGSADTQYF. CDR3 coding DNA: TGTGCCAGTAGTATAGGAGGGAGCGCAGATACGCAGTATTTT.

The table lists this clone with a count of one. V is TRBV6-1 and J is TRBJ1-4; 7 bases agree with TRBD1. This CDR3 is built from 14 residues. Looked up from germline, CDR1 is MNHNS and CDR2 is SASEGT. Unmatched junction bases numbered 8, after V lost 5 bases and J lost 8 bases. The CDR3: CASSLQGQAEKLFF. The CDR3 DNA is TGTGCCAGCAGTTTACAGGGGCAAGCGGAAAAACTGTTTTTT.

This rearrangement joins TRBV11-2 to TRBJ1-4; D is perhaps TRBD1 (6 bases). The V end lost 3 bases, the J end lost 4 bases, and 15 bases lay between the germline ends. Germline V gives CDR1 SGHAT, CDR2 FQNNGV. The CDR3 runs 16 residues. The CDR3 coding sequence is TGTGCCAGCAGCTTGGGCTCCGGGACACTTAATGAAAAACTGTTTTTT. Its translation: CASSLGSGTLNEKLFF.

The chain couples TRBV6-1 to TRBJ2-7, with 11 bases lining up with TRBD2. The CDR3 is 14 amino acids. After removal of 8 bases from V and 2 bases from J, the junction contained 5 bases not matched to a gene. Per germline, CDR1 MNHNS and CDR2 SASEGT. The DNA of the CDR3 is TGTGCCAGCGGGTGGGGACTAGCGGCCTACGAGCAGTACTTC. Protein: CASGWGLAAYEQYF.

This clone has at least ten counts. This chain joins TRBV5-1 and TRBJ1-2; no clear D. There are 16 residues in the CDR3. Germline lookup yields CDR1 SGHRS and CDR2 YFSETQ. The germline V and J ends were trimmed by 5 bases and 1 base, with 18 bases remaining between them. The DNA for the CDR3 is TGCGCCAGCAGATCTCTTGAGCCGGGGTTTAACTATGGCTACACCTTC. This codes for CASRSLEPGFNYGYTF.

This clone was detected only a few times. The CDR3 sequence: CASSPQGASGSYEQYF. The CDR3 DNA follows: TGTGCCAGCAGCCCTCAGGGGGCTAGCGGCTCCTACGAGCAGTACTTC. This chain connects TRBV4-2 to TRBJ2-7; possible D gene TRBD1, 8 bases. Trimming removed 4 bases from V and 0 bases from J, with 16 bases in between. Germline assignment: CDR1 LGHNA and CDR2 YNFKEQ. CDR3 size: 16 residues.

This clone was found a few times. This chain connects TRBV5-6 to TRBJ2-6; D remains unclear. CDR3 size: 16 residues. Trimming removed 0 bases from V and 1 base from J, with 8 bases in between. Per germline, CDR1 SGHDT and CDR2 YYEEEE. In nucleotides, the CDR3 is TGTGCCAGCAGCTTGGTAACGAGTTCTGGGGCCAACGTCCTGACTTTC. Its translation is CASSLVTSSGANVLTF.

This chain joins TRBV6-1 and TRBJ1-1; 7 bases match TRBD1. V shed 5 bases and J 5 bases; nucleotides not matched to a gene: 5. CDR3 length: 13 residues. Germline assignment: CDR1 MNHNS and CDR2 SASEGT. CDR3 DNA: TGTGCCAGCAGTATTAACAGGGGAACTGAAGCTTTCTTT. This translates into CASSINRGTEAFF.

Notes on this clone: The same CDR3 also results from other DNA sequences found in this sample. The CDR3 sequence: CASSYSDTQETQYF. The CDR3 nucleotides are TGTGCCAGCAGTTACTCAGACACCCAAGAGACCCAGTACTTC. The chain uses TRBV6-6 and TRBJ2-5; D gene unclear. This CDR3 region has 14 residues. Trimming took 0 bases from V and 1 from J, leaving 6 bases between them. Germline CDR1 MNHNY, CDR2 SVGAGI (reference sequence).

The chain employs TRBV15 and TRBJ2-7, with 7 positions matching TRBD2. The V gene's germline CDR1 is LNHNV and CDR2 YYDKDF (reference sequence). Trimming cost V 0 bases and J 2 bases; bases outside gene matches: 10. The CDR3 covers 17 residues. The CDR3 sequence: CATSREYGGTWPYEQYF. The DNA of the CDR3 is TGTGCCACCAGCAGAGAGTACGGGGGGACGTGGCCCTACGAGCAGTACTTC.

CDR3 nucleotide sequence: TGTGCCAGCAGCCGATTAACAGGGGCGGCTGGGGCCAACGTCCTGACTTTC. As protein: CASSRLTGAAGANVLTF. This chain connects TRBV11-2 to TRBJ2-6; 7 nucleotides agree with TRBD1. Germline assignment: CDR1 SGHAT and CDR2 FQNNGV. J was trimmed by 2 bases and V by 5 bases; bases with no gene match: 9. This CDR3 has 17 amino acids.

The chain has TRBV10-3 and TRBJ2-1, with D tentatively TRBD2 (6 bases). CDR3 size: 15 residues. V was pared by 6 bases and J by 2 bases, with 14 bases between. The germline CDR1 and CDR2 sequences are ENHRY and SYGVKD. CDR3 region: CAIRKGGVTYNEQFF. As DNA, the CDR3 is TGTGCCATCAGGAAGGGAGGCGTCACCTACAATGAGCAGTTCTTC.

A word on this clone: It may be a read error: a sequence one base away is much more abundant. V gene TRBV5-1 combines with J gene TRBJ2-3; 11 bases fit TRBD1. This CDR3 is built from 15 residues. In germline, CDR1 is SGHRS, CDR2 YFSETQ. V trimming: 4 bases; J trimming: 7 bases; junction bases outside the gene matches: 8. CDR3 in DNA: TGCGCCAGCAGCGCGGGACAGGGGGGGACAAATACGCAGTATTTT. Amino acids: CASSAGQGGTNTQYF.